One T cell receptor (beta chain) is described in this entry. Antigen: not known. CDR1 and CDR2 from the germline V gene are SGHRS and YFSETQ. V gave up 6 bases and J gave up 2 bases; unmatched junction bases: 10. This CDR3 is built from 15 residues. The data were obtained in a study of shared clonotypes between healthy human individuals. Findings and caveats of the study: Researchers found naive subsets generally carried larger estimated richness than memory subsets. The rarefaction results pointed to incomplete sorted-subset sequencing despite large depth.

Splitting of each subset's genomic DNA was done evenly across several immunoSEQ plates. Per sorted-subset replicate PCR, input was approximately 0.2 ug DNA, representing some 30,000 T cell genomes. Sequenced by immunoSEQ multiplex PCR; TCRdb stores in-frame clones only, minus some. Here the sample spans 2 million to 2.5 million clones, around 93% being singletons. Sequenced sample: naive CD4+ T cells from PBMCs. Sample subset: CD45RA+ positively selected. The origin of this receptor is a man aged 18-30 years in good health. Some clones in this sample may be carry-over from other donors' samples. The genes are TRBV5-1 and TRBJ1-2; 7 nucleotides line up with TRBD1. The DNA for the CDR3 is TGCGCCAGCACCTCGGACGCAGGGGGGAACTATGGCTACACCTTC. Translated: CASTSDAGGNYGYTF.